These 23 T cell receptor beta chains came from one sample sequenced in a study of Ad26.COV2.S vaccination and SARS-CoV-2 variants. Indicated treatment: 15 to 20 received Ad26.COV2.S at low or high dose, single or two shots; 5 received placebo; per-sample allocation not given. Specimens were obtained on day 63 following the first vaccine or placebo injection. Assay: immunoSEQ multiplex PCR; the TCRdb copy retains only in-frame clones and omits some. The sample lists about 350,000 clones; around 86% were seen once. The sequencing here drew on peripheral blood, taken in a trial of Ad26.COV2.S vaccine versus placebo. The receptor source for this set is a person between 18 and 59 years old who received the Ad26.COV2.S COVID-19 vaccine or a placebo.

CDR3 coding DNA: TGCGCCAGCAGCCTCCGGATTCGTCAAGAGACCCAGTACTTC. Encoded protein: CASSLRIRQETQYF. The J gene is TRBJ2-5, the V gene TRBV5-1, with D hard to call. There are 14 residues in the CDR3. V was cut by 4 bases and J by 2 bases, with 12 bases left in between. Germline V lookup: CDR1 SGHRS, CDR2 YFSETQ.

The rearrangement links TRBV30 to TRBJ2-1; 8 nucleotides align to TRBD2. This CDR3 is 14 amino acids long. Germline V gene lookup returns CDR1 GTSNPN and CDR2 SVGIG (reference sequence). V dropped 2 bases and J dropped 4; count of bases not matched to a gene: 4. Written as DNA, the CDR3 is TGTGCCTGGAGTAGAGCGGGGGTGTACAATGAGCAGTTCTTC. Its protein product is CAWSRAGVYNEQFF.

The chain is built from TRBV7-6 and TRBJ2-3; 8 bases map to TRBD2. The V gene's germline CDR1 is SGHVS and CDR2 FNYEAQ. Losses at the gene ends were 0 bases for V and 6 bases for J; bases not matched to a gene: 11. The CDR3 loop spans 17 amino acids. CDR3 DNA: TGTGCCAGCAGCTTAGCGTTTAGGGGACTAGAATCGGATACGCAGTATTTT. This gives the protein CASSLAFRGLESDTQYF.

The chain couples TRBV6-5 to TRBJ1-3, with 12 bases aligning to TRBD1. V shed 2 bases and J 4 bases; nucleotides not matched to a gene: 3. The CDR3 consists of 16 residues. The germline V gene has CDR1 MNHEY and CDR2 SVGAGI. The CDR3 here is CASSYGTGGSGNTIYF. The CDR3 DNA follows: TGTGCCAGCAGTTACGGGACAGGGGGCTCGGGAAACACCATATATTTT.

This chain uses TRBV19 with TRBJ2-5; D is unclear. The CDR3 covers 11 residues. Per germline, CDR1 LNHDA and CDR2 SQIVND (reference sequence). Trimming shortened V by 5 bases and J by 2 bases, and 3 bases separated the two germline ends. The CDR3 DNA follows: TGTGCCAGTAGTGTACAAGAGACCCAGTACTTC. This gives the protein CASSVQETQYF.

This chain connects TRBV2 to TRBJ2-5; a possible D gene is TRBD2 (5 bases). Trimming took off 4 bases at V and 11 bases at J, with 20 bases between the two ends. The germline CDR1 and CDR2 sequences are SNHLY and FYNNEI. The CDR3 runs to 14 residues. CDR3 in amino acids: CASSGKAWTPLQYF. In DNA, the CDR3 is TGTGCCAGCAGTGGGAAAGCCTGGACTCCTCTACAGTACTTC.

V gene TRBV20-1 combines with J gene TRBJ2-7; possible D gene TRBD1, 6 bases. Germline V gene sequence: CDR1 DFQATT, CDR2 SNEGSKA (reference sequence). V was trimmed by 3 bases and J by 2 bases, leaving 14 bases between them. The CDR3 has 14 amino acids. Here the CDR3 DNA reads TGCAGTGCTAGTAAGGAGACAGGTACCTACGAGCAGTACTTC. Residues: CSASKETGTYEQYF.

The J gene is TRBJ2-5, the V gene TRBV5-1; tentative D call: TRBD2 (6 bases). V lost 3 bases and J 5 bases, leaving 14 bases between the germline ends. The germline CDR1 and CDR2 sequences are SGHRS and YFSETQ. The CDR3 sequence is 14 residues long. The CDR3 DNA reads as TGCGCCAGCAGCTGGGGGACGGGGGTGGAGACCCAGTACTTC. It encodes CASSWGTGVETQYF.

Turning to this clone: Other nucleotide sequences in the sample specify the same CDR3. The chain joins TRBV10-3 to TRBJ1-2, with D maybe TRBD1 (5 bases). This CDR3 has 12 amino acids. The V end lost 0 bases, the J end lost 8 bases, and 7 bases lay between the germline ends. Per germline, CDR1 ENHRY and CDR2 SYGVKD. The CDR3 nucleotides are TGTGCCATCAGTGAGTCTGGGGGAGGCTACACCTTC. Amino acids: CAISESGGGYTF.

The chain recombines TRBV2 with TRBJ2-1; D may correspond to TRBD1 or TRBD2 (5 bases each). Germline values: CDR1 SNHLY, CDR2 FYNNEI. Trimming left V 6 bases short and J 4 bases short, with 19 bases between. The CDR3 spans 16 residues. CDR3 sequence: CASRLGARGAYNEQFF. The CDR3 DNA reads TGTGCCAGCAGACTCGGCGCCCGAGGGGCTTACAATGAGCAGTTCTTC.

J is TRBJ2-3 and V is TRBV2; D possibly corresponds to TRBD2 (6 bases). V was clipped by 10 bases and J by 3 bases, with 20 bases between them. Germline V gene sequence: CDR1 SNHLY, CDR2 FYNNEI. This CDR3 is 15 amino acids long. CDR3 DNA sequence: TGTGCCACCACCCGAGGAGGGTTGGGGACAGATACGCAGTATTTT. Translated, it gives CATTRGGLGTDTQYF. The full variable domain, rest sourced from reference TRBV2 and TRBJ2-3, is EPEVTQTPSHQVTQMGQEVILRCVPISNHLYFYWYRQILGQKVEFLVSFYNNEISEKSEIFDDQFSVERPDGSNFTLKIRSTKLEDSAMYFCATTRGGLGTDTQYFGPGTRLTVL.

The J gene is TRBJ2-3, the V gene TRBV30, with D hard to call. Per the germline V gene, CDR1 is GTSNPN and CDR2 is SVGIG (reference sequence). V was cut by 2 bases and J by 6 bases, with 6 bases left in between. This CDR3 is built from 11 residues. CDR3 loop: CAWSRADTQYF. The CDR3 DNA is TGTGCCTGGAGTCGGGCGGATACGCAGTATTTT.

V is TRBV4-2 and J is TRBJ1-2, with D tentatively TRBD1 (5 bases). Deletions cut 5 bases from V and 6 bases from J, with 13 bases between. Per the germline V gene, CDR1 is LGHNA and CDR2 is YNFKEQ. CDR3 length: 13 amino acids. CDR3 nucleotide sequence: TGTGCCAGCAGCTTACCCGGGGCTGATGGCTACACCTTC. It translates to CASSLPGADGYTF.

This clone is a singleton in its sample. The gene calls are TRBV6-1 and TRBJ1-2; 10 bases map to TRBD1. J was trimmed by 4 bases and V by 1 base; bases with no gene match: 9. The CDR3 spans 17 residues. CDR1 is MNHNS, CDR2 SASEGT, per germline. CDR3 protein: CASSEDRQGAPGYGYTF. The CDR3 DNA sequence: TGTGCCAGCAGTGAAGATCGACAGGGGGCGCCTGGCTATGGCTACACCTTC.

This rearrangement joins TRBV7-8 to TRBJ2-7, with a possible D match to TRBD1 (5 bases). The V gene lost 1 base and the J gene lost 3 bases, with 7 bases spanning the gap. Germline-derived CDR1 and CDR2 are SGHVS and FQNEAQ. This CDR3 spans 13 amino acids. CDR3 protein: CASSLGQYYEQYF. DNA of the CDR3: TGTGCCAGCAGCTTAGGACAGTACTACGAGCAGTACTTC. Variable domain in full (rest from reference TRBV7-8 and TRBJ2-7): GAGVSQSPRYKVAKRGQDVALRCDPISGHVSLFWYQQALGQGPEFLTYFQNEAQLDKSGLPSDRFFAERPEGSVSTLKIQRTQQEDSAVYLCASSLGQYYEQYFGPGTRLTVT.

The chain recombines TRBV2 with TRBJ1-2; D is unclear. Per germline, CDR1 SNHLY and CDR2 FYNNEI. Trimming removed 6 bases at V and 2 bases at J, with 4 bases between. The length of the CDR3 is 11 residues. The CDR3 coding sequence is TGTGCCAGCAGCCCGAACTATGGCTACACCTTC. Translating gives CASSPNYGYTF.

The chain couples TRBV9 to TRBJ1-1; D remains unclear. The CDR3 is 14 residues long. With 4 bases removed from V and 1 base from J, the gap between germline ends came to 11 bases. Germline V CDR1 and CDR2: SGDLS, YYNGEE. The CDR3, as DNA: TGTGCCAGCAGCCCCAGGACCAGGAACACTGAAGCTTTCTTT. Its translation: CASSPRTRNTEAFF.

This rearrangement joins TRBV18 to TRBJ2-5; 7 bases match TRBD1. The ends lost 2 bases at V and 2 bases at J; junction bases unmatched: 5. Per the germline V gene, CDR1 is KGHSH and CDR2 is LQKENI. The CDR3 extends over 15 amino acids. CDR3 bases: TGTGCCAGCTCACCAACGGGACAGACACAAGAGACCCAGTACTTC. Protein sequence: CASSPTGQTQETQYF.

The V call is TRBV11-3, the J call TRBJ2-5, with 10 bases identical to TRBD1. V was pared by 3 bases and J by 3 bases, with 7 bases of the junction left unmatched. Looked up from germline, CDR1 is SGHNT and CDR2 is YENEEA. This CDR3 spans 16 amino acids. The CDR3 sequence: CASSFDGGTGEETQYF. CDR3 coding DNA: TGTGCCAGCAGCTTCGATGGCGGGACAGGGGAAGAGACCCAGTACTTC.

In its sample, this clone was seen once. The V and J genes are TRBV18 and TRBJ1-2, with 7 bases matching TRBD1. Germline CDR1 reads KGHSH; CDR2 reads LQKENI. The CDR3 is made up of 15 amino acids. The junction had 6 bases not matched to a gene; V was cut back by 3 bases and J by 2 bases. The CDR3 region has the DNA TGTGCCAGCTCACCTGCAGGGGGGACCAACTATGGCTACACCTTC. Translation: CASSPAGGTNYGYTF.

The CDR3 DNA reads TGTGCCAGCAGCGCCACGTCCGGGACAGGGTATAATTCACCCCTCCACTTT. Translating gives CASSATSGTGYNSPLHF. The rearrangement joins TRBV9 to TRBJ1-6; 9 bases align to TRBD1. CDR1 and CDR2 (germline): SGDLS, YYNGEE. The CDR3 is 17 residues long. Unmatched junction bases numbered 8, after V lost 3 bases and J lost 4 bases. The full variable domain, completed using reference TRBV9 and TRBJ1-6, is DSGVTQTPKHLITATGQRVTLRCSPRSGDLSVYWYQQSLDQGLQFLIQYYNGEERAKGNILERFSAQQFPDLHSELNLSSLELGDSALYFCASSATSGTGYNSPLHFGNGTRLTVT.

The V gene is TRBV14, the J gene TRBJ2-7; maybe TRBD2 (6 bases). The length of the CDR3 is 15 residues. Deletions cut 1 base from V and 3 bases from J, with 13 bases between. Per the germline V gene, CDR1 is SGHDN and CDR2 is FVKESK. Here the CDR3 reads CASSQGAGNFYEQYF. The CDR3 bases are TGTGCCAGCAGCCAAGGGGCGGGGAATTTCTACGAGCAGTACTTC.

The chain links TRBV2 to TRBJ1-4; D call uncertain. The length of the CDR3 is 14 residues. Trimming removed 11 bases at V and 0 bases at J, with 13 bases between. The germline V gene has CDR1 SNHLY and CDR2 FYNNEI. Written as DNA, the CDR3 is TGTGCCGGAACATGGGGTTCAACTAATGAAAAACTGTTTTTT. Translating gives CAGTWGSTNEKLFF. The full variable domain, completed using reference TRBV2 and TRBJ1-4, is EPEVTQTPSHQVTQMGQEVILRCVPISNHLYFYWYRQILGQKVEFLVSFYNNEISEKSEIFDDQFSVERPDGSNFTLKIRSTKLEDSAMYFCAGTWGSTNEKLFFGSGTQLSVL.